This TCR beta chain was observed in a study of blood T cell repertoires in COVID-19. About the study: Sites in the United States, Italy and Spain provided acute and convalescent COVID-19 samples. T cells, B-cell-depleted T cells, or PBMCs provided the cDNA or gDNA that served as material.

In the original processing: How many nucleated cells were present was estimated from reference gene primer amplification. Sequencing was performed with immunoSEQ multiplex PCR; in TCRdb, only in-frame clones are kept and a portion is missing. V, J and clone size were drawn from that table, and D and trimming were deduced from the DNA. The sample includes around 200,000 clones, more than 75% of them seen just once. Deletions cut 8 bases from V and 3 bases from J, with 9 bases between. This CDR3 is 12 amino acids long. Germline lookup yields CDR1 LNHNV and CDR2 YYDKDF (reference sequence). The sequencing input was peripheral blood. The source is an elderly man with acute or convalescent COVID-19. This chain joins TRBV15 and TRBJ2-3; a possible D gene is TRBD2 (5 bases). This CDR3 reads CATLAGTDTQYF. The CDR3 DNA sequence: TGTGCCACCCTAGCAGGTACAGATACGCAGTATTTT.